The present entry profiles one TCR beta chain with its context. This clonotype was counted ten times or more. Its antigen target is currently unknown. No much larger clone is present one base from it, and per-base qualities are unavailable. This sample is drawn from a study of human T cells and chemical hapten exposure (dated by TCRdb to the early 2020s). At the level of the whole study: For sensitization, 2% DPC in acetone was applied to a 2 cm by 2 cm area of upper inner arm skin. Throughout the study period of approximately 23 weeks, patients also received therapeutic DPC doses to the scalp every week. Patch testing was performed on the upper back with Finn chambers containing 0.01% DPC, and the patch tests were scored after 6 days according to International Contact Dermatitis Research Group standards. Most of the patients in the cohort were female, and the cohort covered alopecia areata with under or over 50% scalp involvement, alopecia totalis and alopecia universalis. Libraries were pooled for sequencing, and per-sample TCR yields varied mainly because of small differences in library volumes within the pool. In alopecia patients, the study followed how the peripheral blood TCR repertoire changed in vivo over primary and secondary sensitization to diphenylcyclopropenone (DPC), a hapten. Blood samples were taken from patients before sensitization (week 0) and then at 2, 6 and about 24 weeks after DPC sensitization. Around 29 alopecia patients provided blood for TCR sequencing at one to four time points (pre-sensitization, 2, 6 and 24 weeks). On the study overall, not on this receptor specifically: Alopecia, a presumed autoimmune disease, was present in all patients, so the immune response of the patients might differ from that of healthy individuals. Significantly more large CDR3 similarity clusters were formed by expanded TCRs than by pre-sensitization or healthy control sets, consistent with antigen-driven responses. DPC sensitization did not change how many TCRs were above 1 in 1000 frequency, and no evidence was found of alterations in global repertoire structure. Patch test score was positively correlated with the number of PT1 expanded TCRs, with significance at thresholds 8, 16 and 32 but not at 4. Repeated subsampling changed both the strength of the expansion versus patch-test correlation and the threshold at which the correlation became significant.

The CDR3 spans 13 residues, from the cysteine through the phenylalanine. The kept DNA is CDR3 alone, 39 bases in frame from the first base. The germline V gene sets CDR1 to MNHEY and CDR2 to SVGAGI. V is shortened by 5 bases, J by 5 bases, and the region joining them spans 12 bases. Library preparation used RACE. The sequencer listed for this sample is NextSeq 500. During library preparation, unique molecular identifiers were attached to individual cDNA molecules so that TCRs could be counted quantitatively and reproducibly. From each blood RNA sample, both TCR alpha and TCR beta chains were sequenced. The authors processed their data as follows. The median number of TCRs per sample was over 85,000, ranging from roughly 20,000 to 690,600. The Decombinator software suite was used to annotate V, J and CDR3 in the TCR reads. To make PS versus PT1 abundance plots, every sample was subsampled to the same number of TCRs (28,000). Expanded TCRs were defined as absent before sensitization and observed at least eight times at the 2-week time point. TCRdb trimmed the raw reads at Q25, called clones with MiXCR and kept productive beta chains. For every CDR3 protein sequence, its rows merge into one entry that carries the most common genes and DNA. The V and J calls here are based on TCRdb, not the publication. This sample is represented by about 350,000 distinct CDR3 sequences; about 5% of them were singletons. Of the sample, around 8% is held by the ten largest clones.

What the time point label conveys for this sample: pre-sensitization, week 0. The treatment or condition tag for this specimen amounts to: therapeutic diphenylcyclopropenone sensitization with weekly scalp DPC. Blood at each patch-test visit was drawn before the patch test was applied. Patients were eligible if aged 18 to 70, diagnosed with alopecia and judged suitable for DPC therapy, and pregnant patients were excluded. Total RNA was extracted from unfractionated whole blood that had been collected in Tempus Blood RNA tubes. Here the sequenced sample was whole blood, taken in connection with sensitization to the hapten diphenylcyclopropenone (DPC). The chain couples TRBV6-5 to TRBJ2-5, and perhaps TRBD1 as D gene, on 5 matching bases. This TCR came from a woman younger than 30 with alopecia areata. Some clones in this sample may be carry-over from other donors' samples. The nucleotide sequence is TGTGCCAGCAGTATGCAGGGAAGCGAGACCCAGTACTTC. Translated, this gives CASSMQGSETQYF.